This TCR beta chain was documented in a study of CD8 T cells in Susac syndrome. When the RNA was reverse transcribed, random hexamers were used with an input of roughly 0.5 to 1 ug. Each CDR3 protein is one row after TCRdb ran MiXCR on the immunoSEQ multiplex PCR reads. Here the sample spans 350,000 to 550,000 distinct CDR3 sequences, about 85% being singletons. CD8+ and CD4+ T cells taken from blood had their TCR beta sequenced. The receptor was derived from a human donor with multiple sclerosis. Sequencing used CD8+ T cells from PBMCs.

The CDR3: CASSVGTGGAEGYTF. The CDR3 coding sequence is TGTGCCAGCAGCGTTGGGACAGGGGGCGCAGAAGGCTACACCTTC. The V call is TRBV7-9, the J call TRBJ1-2; 12 bases map to TRBD1. The CDR3 is made up of 15 amino acids. In germline, CDR1 is SEHNR, CDR2 FQNEAQ (reference sequence). With 5 bases clipped from V and 8 bases from J, the junction kept 9 bases outside the gene matches.